This T cell receptor beta chain stems from a study of T-cell reconstitution after alpha-beta-depleted transplantation in children. Whole-study findings and limits: It was surviving recipient T cells and thymic progenitors that gave some patients high TCRbeta diversity at day 60.

The V and J ends lost 4 bases and 5 bases respectively, with 12 bases between them. In germline, CDR1 is SGHVS, CDR2 FQNEAQ. This CDR3 region has 14 residues. The table lists this clonotype with many counts. Its antigen remains unknown. During its preparation, the TCRbeta library received unique molecular identifiers. Using its own MiXCR run on the PCR reads, TCRdb lists one record per CDR3 protein. The profile shows around 700,000 distinct CDR3 sequences, roughly 13% of them singletons. V usage is TRBV7-8 and J usage is TRBJ2-1; the D gene is possibly TRBD2 (5 bases). The specimen comprised PBMCs, sampled before TCRalphabeta/CD19-depleted stem cell transplant. The clonotype originates from a girl aged 2-10 years with congenital amegakaryocytic thrombocytopenia, due to receive a stem cell transplant. In DNA form, the CDR3 reads TGTGCCAGCAGCTCCTCAGACTACAACAATGAGCAGTTCTTC. Translating gives CASSSSDYNNEQFF.